This T cell receptor beta chain is from a study of T cell repertoires in cytomegalovirus infection. At the level of the study: The public TCR beta signatures pointed to both CMV infection and matching HLA type.

The CDR3 loop spans 13 amino acids. Per germline, CDR1 LGHDT and CDR2 YNNKEL (reference sequence). Trimming left V 3 bases short and J 6 bases short, with 12 bases between. General study findings and limits: Dominating the ex vivo response were TCR beta clonotypes that were CMV-specific and HLA-C-restricted. Cumulative frequency (of public TCR beta family members) identified carriers of CMV plus the relevant HLA.

TCRdb reanalysed the reads using MiXCR and keeps one entry per CDR3 protein. The data show roughly 300,000 distinct CDR3 sequences, more than 8% seen once. A note on this clonotype: Its target is unknown.

The sequenced sample consisted of PBMCs. This TCR derives from a human donor in good health (CMV status not recorded). Some clones in this sample may be carry-over from other donors' samples. This chain joins TRBV3-1 and TRBJ2-7; possible D gene TRBD1, 6 bases. This CDR3 is CASSHGSQGEQYF. The CDR3 nucleotides read TGTGCCAGCAGCCATGGATCACAGGGCGAGCAGTACTTC.